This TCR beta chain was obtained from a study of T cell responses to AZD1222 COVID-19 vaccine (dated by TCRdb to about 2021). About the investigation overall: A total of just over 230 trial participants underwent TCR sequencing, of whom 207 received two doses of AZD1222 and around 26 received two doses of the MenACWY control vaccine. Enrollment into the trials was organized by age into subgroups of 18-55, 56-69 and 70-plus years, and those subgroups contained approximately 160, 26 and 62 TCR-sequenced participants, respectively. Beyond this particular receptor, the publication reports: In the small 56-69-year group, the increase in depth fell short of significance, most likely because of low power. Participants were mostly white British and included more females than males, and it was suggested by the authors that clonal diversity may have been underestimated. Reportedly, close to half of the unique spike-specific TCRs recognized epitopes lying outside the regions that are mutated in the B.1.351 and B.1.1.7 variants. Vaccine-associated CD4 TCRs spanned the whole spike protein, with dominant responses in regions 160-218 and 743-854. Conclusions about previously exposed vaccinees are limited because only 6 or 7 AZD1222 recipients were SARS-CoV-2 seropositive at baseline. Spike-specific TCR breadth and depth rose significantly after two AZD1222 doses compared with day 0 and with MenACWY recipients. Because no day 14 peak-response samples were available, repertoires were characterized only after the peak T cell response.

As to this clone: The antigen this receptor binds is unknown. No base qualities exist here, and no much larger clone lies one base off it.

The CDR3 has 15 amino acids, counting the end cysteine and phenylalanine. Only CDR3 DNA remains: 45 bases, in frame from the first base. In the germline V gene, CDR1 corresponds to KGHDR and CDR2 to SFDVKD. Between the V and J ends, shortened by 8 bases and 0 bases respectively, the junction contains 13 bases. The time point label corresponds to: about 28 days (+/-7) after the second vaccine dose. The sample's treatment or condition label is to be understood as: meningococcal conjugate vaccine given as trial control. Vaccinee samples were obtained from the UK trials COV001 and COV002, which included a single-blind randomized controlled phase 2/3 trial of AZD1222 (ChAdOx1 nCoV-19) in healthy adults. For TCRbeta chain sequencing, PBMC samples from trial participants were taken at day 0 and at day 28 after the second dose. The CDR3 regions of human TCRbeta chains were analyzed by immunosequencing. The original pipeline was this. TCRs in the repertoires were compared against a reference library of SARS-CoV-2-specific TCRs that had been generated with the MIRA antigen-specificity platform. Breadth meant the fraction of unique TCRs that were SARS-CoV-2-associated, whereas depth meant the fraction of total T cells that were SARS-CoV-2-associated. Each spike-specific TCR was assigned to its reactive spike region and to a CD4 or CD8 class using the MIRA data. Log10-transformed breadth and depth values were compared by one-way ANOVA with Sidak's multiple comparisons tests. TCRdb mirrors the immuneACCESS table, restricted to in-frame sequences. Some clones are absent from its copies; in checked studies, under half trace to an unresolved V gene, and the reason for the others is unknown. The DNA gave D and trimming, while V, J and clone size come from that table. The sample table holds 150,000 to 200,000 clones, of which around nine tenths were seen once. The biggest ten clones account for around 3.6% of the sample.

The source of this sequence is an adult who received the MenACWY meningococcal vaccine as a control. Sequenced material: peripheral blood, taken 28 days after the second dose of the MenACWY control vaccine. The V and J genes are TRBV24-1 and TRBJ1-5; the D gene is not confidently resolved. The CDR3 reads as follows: CATTQTEFSNQPQHF. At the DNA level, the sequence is TGTGCCACCACCCAAACGGAGTTTAGCAATCAGCCCCAGCATTTT.